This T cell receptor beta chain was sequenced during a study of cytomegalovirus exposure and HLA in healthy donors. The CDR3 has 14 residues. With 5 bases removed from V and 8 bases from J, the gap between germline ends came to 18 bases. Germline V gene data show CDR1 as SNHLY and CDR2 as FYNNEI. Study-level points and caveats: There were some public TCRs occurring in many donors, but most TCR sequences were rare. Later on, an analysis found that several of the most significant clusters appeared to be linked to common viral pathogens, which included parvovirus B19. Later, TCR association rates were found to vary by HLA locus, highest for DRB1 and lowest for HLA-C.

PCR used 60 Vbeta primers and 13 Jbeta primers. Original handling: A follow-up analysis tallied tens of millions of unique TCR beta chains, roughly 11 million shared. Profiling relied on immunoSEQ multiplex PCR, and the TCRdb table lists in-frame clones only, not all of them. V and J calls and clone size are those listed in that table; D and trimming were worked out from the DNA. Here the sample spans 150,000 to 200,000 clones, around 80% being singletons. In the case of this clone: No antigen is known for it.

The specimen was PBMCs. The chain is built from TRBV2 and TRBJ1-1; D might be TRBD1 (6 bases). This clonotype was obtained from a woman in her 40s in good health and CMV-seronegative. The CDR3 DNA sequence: TGTGCCAGCAGTCCTAACAGGGCCGGGACCGAAGCTTTCTTT. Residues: CASSPNRAGTEAFF.